These T cell receptor beta chains were read from a single sample in a study of T-cell reconstitution after alpha-beta-depleted transplantation in children. Each CDR3 protein gets one entry after TCRdb re-called the PCR reads with MiXCR. The sample consists of approximately 590,000 distinct CDR3 sequences, over 9.5% of them appearing once. The material sequenced was PBMCs from the stem cell graft donor, taken from the stem cell graft. These receptors all come from a human donor who donated a stem cell graft to a child with acute myeloid leukemia. The conserved cysteine and the conserved F or W are not part of the CDR3 here.

V gene	J gene	CDR3 protein
TRBV7-2	TRBJ2-5	ASSSRTAGRGETQN
TRBV24-1	TRBJ2-7	ATSDPGQGRNEQY
TRBV9	TRBJ2-1	ASSVGGGEDNEQF
TRBV29-1	TRBJ1-1	SVEAQATEAF
TRBV6-2/TRBV6-3	TRBJ2-7	ASSYQAILYEQY
TRBV5-1	TRBJ1-3	ASSFTLGGSGNTIY
TRBV6-7	TRBJ2-3	ASSYSLQGPDTQY
TRBV4-3	TRBJ1-1	ASSQGTGAPPF
TRBV7-7	TRBJ2-1	ASSPLGAAGVNEQF
TRBV20-1	TRBJ2-1	SASSGERNNEQF
TRBV29-1	TRBJ2-7	SVSAARAYEQY
TRBV6-7	TRBJ1-3	ASSYSDDREVKTNTIY
TRBV6-5	TRBJ2-5	ASSWGQGGETQY
TRBV12-3/TRBV12-4	-	ASSWDSLNEQY
TRBV7-9	TRBJ1-2	ASSLDGRDHT
TRBV3-1	TRBJ2-1	ASSQDHGTSGYNEQF
TRBV6-2/TRBV6-3	TRBJ2-7	ASNQRSSGPGEHY
TRBV12-3/TRBV12-4	TRBJ2-1	ASSSSVRDNEQF
TRBV5-8	TRBJ2-7	ASVDSSYEQY
TRBV19	TRBJ1-1	ASRLLFLDTEAF
TRBV14	TRBJ2-7	ASSQGRGRGKY
TRBV6-5	TRBJ1-1	ASSYKIWGLETEAF
TRBV29-1	TRBJ2-7	SVNTGGGQY
TRBV12-3/TRBV12-4	TRBJ2-1	ASSLYGTPSNEQF
TRBV28	TRBJ2-5	ASSRRDRVQETQY
TRBV12-3/TRBV12-4	TRBJ1-5	ASSSGQGRAQPQH
TRBV2	TRBJ2-4	ATDESSGKTILAKNIQY
TRBV19	TRBJ2-1	ASKPQGAGNEQF
TRBV20-1	TRBJ2-1	SARIRVAGGEPGEQF
TRBV7-9	TRBJ2-4	ASSLGAGNIQY